This entry is about one TCR beta chain. No antigen is known for it. This record comes from a study of T cell responses to AZD1222 COVID-19 vaccine. Regarding the study as a whole: The study found vaccine-associated CD4 TCRs spanning spike, dominant at 160-218 and 743-854. Seropositive at baseline were only a handful of AZD1222 recipients.

The protocol was immunoSEQ multiplex PCR, while the TCRdb copy is restricted to in-frame clones and leaves out a portion. This table holds about 72,000 clones, 80% to 90% found once. Second doses at about 4 or about 12 weeks were pooled. The specimen was peripheral blood, collected 28 days after the second AZD1222 dose. The sequence derives from an adult who received the AZD1222 COVID-19 vaccine.

The DNA for the CDR3 is TGTGCCAGCAGTTATGGGGCCAACGTCCTGACTTTC. Its protein is CASSYGANVLTF. The chain is built from TRBV12-3 or TRBV12-4 and TRBJ2-6; D remains ambiguous. V was shortened by 4 bases and J by 3 bases, with 1 base between the two germline ends. The CDR3 consists of 12 residues.